Following are 16 T cell receptor beta chains from one sample sequenced in a study of shared T cell receptors in the human thymus. Profiling relied on immunoSEQ multiplex PCR, and the TCRdb table lists in-frame clones only, not all of them. The repertoire has 600,000 to 900,000 clones, approximately 85% of them found once; the top ten carry under 0.012%. In addition, the sample was reused for a study of human thymus T cells.

Source material: thymocytes. These receptors were taken from a girl under three years old with a congenital heart defect.

The DNA for the CDR3 is TGTGCCCTGATGGGACTAGCGGATCTACGAGGGCAGTACTTC. It encodes CALMGLADLRGQYF. This chain links TRBV6-1 with TRBJ2-7; 11 bases agree with TRBD2. The V segment lost 11 bases and the J segment 9 bases; nucleotides outside the gene matches: 15. This CDR3 contains 14 residues. Germline V gene lookup returns CDR1 MNHNS and CDR2 SASEGT.

The chain combines TRBV4-1 with TRBJ2-7; TRBD1 might be the D (6 bases). Between the trimmed V and J ends, which lost 2 bases and 4 bases, there was a span of 18 bases. The CDR3 loop spans 16 amino acids. The germline V gene has CDR1 MGHRA and CDR2 YSYEKL. The CDR3, as DNA: TGCGCCAGCAGCCAATCACCCATCCGGGACACTTACGAGCAGTACTTC. This encodes CASSQSPIRDTYEQYF.

This chain joins TRBV29-1 and TRBJ2-3; no clear D. V was trimmed by 4 bases and J by 2 bases, leaving 13 bases between them. This CDR3 has 14 amino acids. Germline CDR1 and CDR2: SQVTM and ANQGSEA. The CDR3 region is CSVGVGSYTDTQYF. The DNA for the CDR3 is TGCAGCGTTGGAGTGGGCAGCTACACAGATACGCAGTATTTT.

This clone was seen a single time. The chain employs TRBV7-9 and TRBJ2-2; tentative D call: TRBD2 (6 bases). Germline V gene sequence: CDR1 SEHNR, CDR2 FQNEAQ (reference sequence). This CDR3 comprises 17 residues. The germline V and J ends were trimmed by 8 bases and 1 base, with 20 bases remaining between them. CDR3 sequence reads: CASGGGFGYENTGELFF. The CDR3, as DNA: TGTGCCAGCGGGGGAGGTTTTGGGTACGAGAACACCGGGGAGCTGTTTTTT.

This clone was detected only once. V usage is TRBV7-2 and J usage is TRBJ1-2, with a weak D call TRBD1 (5 bases). CDR3 size: 13 residues. The ends were cut back, 5 bases at V and 6 bases at J, with 13 bases in the middle. CDR1 and CDR2 from the germline V gene are SGHTA and FQGNSA. DNA for the CDR3: TGTGCCAGCAGCCCAGCTCCAGGGCATGGCTACACCTTC. Translation: CASSPAPGHGYTF.

The rearrangement links TRBV5-1 to TRBJ2-7; TRBD2 agrees at 7 bases. Unmatched junction bases numbered 6, after V lost 0 bases and J lost 3 bases. Germline loops: CDR1 SGHRS, CDR2 YFSETQ. The CDR3 has 15 amino acids. CDR3 coding DNA: TGCGCCAGCAGCTTGGTCGGCAGGGAGGGCTACGAGCAGTACTTC. Amino acid sequence: CASSLVGREGYEQYF.

V and J are TRBV14 and TRBJ1-2; D gene uncertain. The V and J ends lost 0 bases and 4 bases respectively, with 12 bases between them. The CDR3 runs to 15 residues. Germline assignment: CDR1 SGHDN and CDR2 FVKESK. The CDR3 bases are TGTGCCAGCAGCCAAGATTTTGGTACAGCCTATGGCTACACCTTC. Protein product: CASSQDFGTAYGYTF.

The CDR3 region is CATRSGDFRGYQPQHF. CDR3 sequence (DNA): TGTGCCACCCGTTCAGGGGATTTCAGGGGGTATCAGCCCCAGCATTTT. The V call is TRBV9, the J call TRBJ1-5; 7 bases are a match to TRBD1. CDR3 length equals 16 residues. Germline trimming cut 9 bases from V and 5 bases from J; bases unmatched to any gene: 17. Germline V gene lookup returns CDR1 SGDLS and CDR2 YYNGEE.

The genes are TRBV6-5 and TRBJ1-2; tentative D call: TRBD1 (5 bases). CDR3 length: 15 amino acids. Trimming cost V 2 bases and J 4 bases, with 14 bases left between them. CDR1 MNHEY and CDR2 SVGAGI come from the germline V gene. The CDR3 DNA reads TGTGCCAGCAGTTACAGGGGATTGGCTCTCTATGGCTACACCTTC. It is translated as CASSYRGLALYGYTF.

The genes are TRBV11-2 and TRBJ2-6; D perhaps matches TRBD2 (5 bases). CDR1 is SGHAT and CDR2 is FQNNGV in the germline V gene. V shed 5 bases and J shed 0 bases, with 17 bases lying between them. This CDR3 contains 18 residues. CDR3 protein: CASSPTGSDYSGANVLTF. The DNA of the CDR3 is TGTGCCAGCAGCCCGACCGGGTCCGACTACTCTGGGGCCAACGTCCTGACTTTC. The full variable domain, completed using reference TRBV11-2 and TRBJ2-6, is EAGVAQSPRYKIIEKRQSVAFWCNPISGHATLYWYQQILGQGPKLLIQFQNNGVVDDSQLPKDRFSAERLKGVDSTLKIQPAKLEDSAVYLCASSPTGSDYSGANVLTFGAGSRLTVL.

This clone was seen a handful of times. V gene TRBV15 combines with J gene TRBJ2-1; D is unresolved. The germline V gene encodes CDR1 LNHNV and CDR2 YYDKDF (reference sequence). V lost 0 bases, J lost 6 bases, and 15 bases lay in between. The CDR3 contains 16 residues. The CDR3 DNA reads TGTGCCACCAGCAGAGACCCGGAGATCCCCTCCAATGAGCAGTTCTTC. It codes for CATSRDPEIPSNEQFF.

V is TRBV6-5 and J is TRBJ2-7, with D tentatively TRBD1 (6 bases). The ends were cut back, 5 bases at V and 1 base at J, with 15 bases in the middle. The CDR3 length is 15 residues. CDR1 and CDR2 from the germline V gene are MNHEY and SVGAGI. This CDR3 reads CASSRRTAQSYEQYF. Here the CDR3 DNA reads TGTGCCAGCAGTCGGCGGACAGCCCAATCCTACGAGCAGTACTTC.

J is TRBJ1-1 and V is TRBV28; weak D call: TRBD1 (5 bases). Germline V gene sequence: CDR1 MDHEN, CDR2 SYDVKM. This CDR3 contains 16 residues. The ends were cut back, 5 bases at V and 5 bases at J, with 21 bases in the middle. CDR3 amino acids: CASSPPGRREGTEAFF. CDR3 nucleotides: TGTGCCAGCAGTCCCCCGGGACGGAGGGAGGGGACTGAAGCTTTCTTT.

V usage is TRBV5-1 and J usage is TRBJ2-3; 8 nucleotides line up with TRBD2. J lost 2 bases, V lost 1 base, and 6 bases had no gene match. Germline-derived CDR1 and CDR2 are SGHRS and YFSETQ. This CDR3 is 16 amino acids long. The CDR3 is CASSLSGRGVTDTQYF. The CDR3 DNA is TGCGCCAGCAGCTTGAGTGGGCGGGGGGTCACAGATACGCAGTATTTT. The full variable domain, its missing parts supplied by reference TRBV5-1 and TRBJ2-3, is KAGVTQTPRYLIKTRGQQVTLSCSPISGHRSVSWYQQTPGQGLQFLFEYFSETQRNKGNFPGRFSGRQFSNSRSEMNVSTLELGDSALYLCASSLSGRGVTDTQYFGPGTRLTVL.

This clone was recorded once. CDR3 sequence: CASSQDLLGGLAGGETQYF. As DNA, the CDR3 is TGTGCCAGCAGCCAAGATCTTCTGGGCGGACTAGCGGGGGGAGAGACCCAGTACTTC. This chain links TRBV14 with TRBJ2-5; 14 positions match TRBD2. Germline V gene data show CDR1 as SGHDN and CDR2 as FVKESK. V dropped 0 bases and J dropped 4; count of bases not matched to a gene: 10. The CDR3 length is 19 residues.

The chain is built from TRBV2 and TRBJ1-6; D may be TRBD1 (5 bases). Trimming pared 4 bases from V and 1 base from J, leaving 14 bases between. The CDR3 is made up of 17 amino acids. Germline lookup yields CDR1 SNHLY and CDR2 FYNNEI. Here the CDR3 DNA reads TGTGCCAGCAGTGGAGAAGGGGAGGGATCCTATAATTCACCCCTCCACTTT. It encodes CASSGEGEGSYNSPLHF.